Following are 20 T cell receptor beta chains from one sample sequenced in a study of blood T cell repertoires in COVID-19. Sequencing was performed with immunoSEQ multiplex PCR; in TCRdb, only in-frame clones are kept and a portion is missing. The sample consists of approximately 210,000 clones, over 80% of them appearing once. Specimen: peripheral blood. The receptors were sampled from a man between 60 and 75 years old with COVID-19, enrolled during active disease.

This chain connects TRBV6-4 to TRBJ2-1, with D tentatively TRBD2 (5 bases). This CDR3 contains 15 residues. Germline CDR1 and CDR2: MRHNA and SNTAGT. V lost 6 bases and J 4 bases, leaving 16 bases between the germline ends. Written as DNA, the CDR3 is TGTGCCAGCAGAGCGGAGTCCTCAGCGTACAATGAGCAGTTCTTC. Amino acid sequence: CASRAESSAYNEQFF.

The chain recombines TRBV19 with TRBJ1-5, with D hard to call. CDR3 length equals 13 residues. Trimming removed 3 bases at V and 6 bases at J, with 9 bases between. CDR1 and CDR2 (germline): LNHDA, SQIVND (reference sequence). The CDR3 region has the DNA TGTGCCAGTAGTATTCTAGAGGGTCAGCCCCAGCATTTT. Translated, it gives CASSILEGQPQHF.

V usage is TRBV29-1 and J usage is TRBJ2-3, with D possibly matching TRBD2 (6 bases). The CDR3 is made up of 14 amino acids. Germline lookup yields CDR1 SQVTM and CDR2 ANQGSEA. V shed 2 bases and J shed 2 bases, with 11 bases lying between them. Here the CDR3 DNA reads TGCAGCGTTGAACATGGGGGGTACACAGATACGCAGTATTTT. Amino acid sequence: CSVEHGGYTDTQYF.

The chain uses TRBV28 and TRBJ2-7; the match to TRBD2 covers 9 bases. The CDR3 extends over 14 amino acids. With V trimmed by 2 bases and J by 8 bases, 7 bases remained unmatched. Germline lookup yields CDR1 MDHEN and CDR2 SYDVKM. CDR3 in amino acids: CASSLMGTSWKQYF. CDR3 DNA sequence: TGTGCCAGCAGTTTAATGGGGACTAGCTGGAAGCAGTACTTC.

The CDR3 protein is CASSIAPAGEQPQHF. The CDR3 region has the DNA TGTGCCAGTAGTATAGCTCCCGCCGGGGAGCAGCCCCAGCATTTT. The chain employs TRBV19 and TRBJ1-5; D remains unclear. Germline assignment: CDR1 LNHDA and CDR2 SQIVND (reference sequence). Deletions cut 1 base from V and 7 bases from J, with 14 bases between. The CDR3 has 15 amino acids.

This clone was counted only a few times. The J gene is TRBJ1-6, the V gene TRBV10-2; the match to TRBD1 covers 8 bases. CDR1 and CDR2 from the germline V gene are WSHSY and SAAADI. The CDR3 sequence is 15 residues long. The junction had 9 bases not matched to a gene; V was cut back by 6 bases and J by 8 bases. The DNA for the CDR3 is TGCGCCAGCAGCCGGCCGGAGACAGGGGATTCACCCCTCCACTTT. Amino acids: CASSRPETGDSPLHF.

For this clone: Its ends do not fully match the called genes, so a read error is possible. The genes are TRBV28 and TRBJ1-4, with D hard to call. From germline, CDR1 is MDHEN and CDR2 SYDVKM. The CDR3 is 15 amino acids. CDR3 sequence (DNA): TGTGCCAGCAGTCACCGAGCAATAACTAGTGAAAAACTGTTTTTT. Translating it yields CASSHRAITSEKLFF.

V gene TRBV5-1 combines with J gene TRBJ2-5; D perhaps matches TRBD2 (6 bases). Germline V CDR1 and CDR2: SGHRS, YFSETQ. The CDR3 totals 14 residues. V was pared by 7 bases and J by 9 bases, with 22 bases between. The CDR3 is CASGGSGSGVAQYF. The CDR3, as DNA: TGCGCCAGCGGGGGGTCAGGGTCCGGAGTGGCCCAGTACTTC.

The genes are TRBV9 and TRBJ1-1, with 9 bases lining up with TRBD1. The CDR3 consists of 15 residues. The germline V gene has CDR1 SGDLS and CDR2 YYNGEE. V lost 4 bases and J lost 4; bases outside the gene matches: 8. In nucleotides, the CDR3 is TGTGCCAGCAGCACCCACACAGGGGGCAGCACTGAAGCTTTCTTT. As protein: CASSTHTGGSTEAFF.

This clone came up once. This chain uses TRBV5-5 with TRBJ1-3, with TRBD1 matching 9 bases. The CDR3 is 16 amino acids. The V and J ends lost 2 bases and 4 bases, in that order; junction bases with no gene match: 7. Looked up from germline, CDR1 is SGHKS and CDR2 is YYEKEE (reference sequence). CDR3 sequence: CASSFHGTGMGNTIYF. The CDR3, as DNA: TGTGCCAGCAGCTTCCACGGGACAGGGATGGGAAACACCATATATTTT. Full variable domain (rest looked up from reference TRBV5-5 and TRBJ1-3): DAGVTQSPTHLIKTRGQQVTLRCSPISGHKSVSWYQQVLGQGPQFIFQYYEKEERGRGNFPDRFSARQFPNYSSELNVNALLLGDSALYLCASSFHGTGMGNTIYFGEGSWLTVV.

This chain joins TRBV15 and TRBJ1-2; D remains unclear. V lost 5 bases to trimming and J lost 12 bases, with 22 bases between them. From germline, CDR1 is LNHNV and CDR2 YYDKDF (reference sequence). The CDR3 is made up of 14 amino acids. The CDR3 is CATSGRERGREDTF. The CDR3 bases are TGTGCCACCAGCGGCCGTGAGAGAGGGAGGGAAGACACCTTC.

The J gene is TRBJ1-2, the V gene TRBV27; D remains unclear. Germline lookup yields CDR1 MNHEY and CDR2 SMNVEV (reference sequence). The V gene lost 2 bases and the J gene lost 0 bases, with 19 bases spanning the gap. This CDR3 contains 18 residues. CDR3 loop: CASSLKSGGGRANYGYTF. CDR3 nucleotide sequence: TGTGCCAGCAGTTTAAAATCTGGCGGTGGGAGAGCTAACTATGGCTACACCTTC.

This clone was seen a single time. The rearrangement uses TRBV25-1 and TRBJ2-5; D is perhaps TRBD1 (5 bases). V lost 3 bases and J lost 1, with 15 bases in between. CDR3 size: 16 residues. The germline V gene encodes CDR1 MGHDK and CDR2 SYGVNS. In DNA, the CDR3 is TGTGCCAGCAGTGATCCCCGCCAGGGCCCCCAAGAGACCCAGTACTTC. Translation: CASSDPRQGPQETQYF.

The V and J genes are TRBV5-1 and TRBJ1-4; D perhaps matches TRBD1 (5 bases). This CDR3 is built from 15 residues. CDR1 is SGHRS and CDR2 is YFSETQ in the germline V gene. V lost 4 bases, J lost 2 bases, and 12 bases lay in between. Here the CDR3 reads CASSTQGSTNEKLFF. The CDR3, as DNA: TGCGCCAGCAGCACTCAGGGTTCGACTAATGAAAAACTGTTTTTT. Full variable domain (remainder filled in from reference TRBV5-1 and TRBJ1-4): KAGVTQTPRYLIKTRGQQVTLSCSPISGHRSVSWYQQTPGQGLQFLFEYFSETQRNKGNFPGRFSGRQFSNSRSEMNVSTLELGDSALYLCASSTQGSTNEKLFFGSGTQLSVL.

The chain uses TRBV6-5 and TRBJ1-3; 10 bases are a match to TRBD1. CDR3 size: 14 residues. Germline CDR1 MNHEY, CDR2 SVGAGI. The V gene end was trimmed by 8 bases and the J gene end by 1 base; junction bases not matched to a gene: 2. The CDR3 protein is CASGTGVSGNTIYF. CDR3 DNA sequence: TGTGCCAGCGGGACAGGGGTTTCTGGAAACACCATATATTTT.

The chain employs TRBV7-8 and TRBJ1-2, with 8 nucleotides matching TRBD1. Germline loops: CDR1 SGHVS, CDR2 FQNEAQ. The CDR3 runs to 15 residues. J lost 0 bases, V lost 5 bases, and 5 bases had no gene match. CDR3 nucleotides: TGTGCCAGCAGCGCTACAGGGGGTACTAACTATGGCTACACCTTC. Translated: CASSATGGTNYGYTF.

The chain carries TRBV7-9 and TRBJ1-1, with D tentatively TRBD1 (6 bases). The CDR3 length is 12 residues. Germline V CDR1 and CDR2: SEHNR, FQNEAQ (reference sequence). V dropped 5 bases and J dropped 8 bases, with 12 bases sitting between them. The CDR3 loop is CASSRFGQEAFF. The CDR3 DNA is TGTGCCAGCAGCCGATTCGGACAGGAAGCTTTCTTT.

The chain employs TRBV10-3 and TRBJ2-2, with 9 bases lining up with TRBD1. This CDR3 has 14 amino acids. The trim removed 6 bases at V and 5 bases at J, leaving 4 bases unmatched. CDR1 ENHRY and CDR2 SYGVKD come from the germline V gene. Here the CDR3 DNA reads TGTGCCATCAGCGGACAGGGGCGAACCGGGGAGCTGTTTTTT. Protein product: CAISGQGRTGELFF.

This chain joins TRBV30 and TRBJ2-4, with D possibly being TRBD1 (6 bases). Trimming removed 3 bases at V and 6 bases at J, with 9 bases between. This CDR3 comprises 12 residues. Germline CDR1 GTSNPN, CDR2 SVGIG (reference sequence). This CDR3 is CAWSLDRNIQYF. The DNA for the CDR3 is TGTGCCTGGAGCTTGGACAGAAACATTCAGTACTTC.

The chain couples TRBV5-1 to TRBJ1-4; 7 nucleotides agree with TRBD1. Germline values: CDR1 SGHRS, CDR2 YFSETQ. This CDR3 region has 15 residues. V trimming: 3 bases; J trimming: 6 bases; junction bases outside the gene matches: 8. DNA of the CDR3: TGCGCCAGCAGCTCGTCCGGGACAGCGGATGAAAAACTGTTTTTT. It codes for CASSSSGTADEKLFF.